This T cell receptor beta chain was documented in a study of blood T cell repertoires in COVID-19. Study information: Researchers got acute and convalescent COVID-19 samples from the United States, Italy and Spain. The cDNA or gDNA used as material had been derived from T cells, B-cell-depleted T cells, or PBMCs.

Study processing details: It was from reference gene primer amplification that nucleated cell counts were estimated. TCRdb's table, derived via immunoSEQ multiplex PCR, lists solely in-frame clones and lacks some. V and J calls and clone size come straight from that table; D and trimming were deduced from the DNA. This sample carries some 100,000 clones, 84% of them seen once, and the ten largest clones take roughly 7.7%. The V and J ends lost 2 bases and 0 bases, in that order; junction bases with no gene match: 3. The CDR3 has 15 amino acids. Germline V gene lookup returns CDR1 GTSNPN and CDR2 SVGIG (reference sequence).

J is TRBJ1-3 and V is TRBV30; 8 nucleotides match TRBD1. The sequencing input was peripheral blood. The receptor comes from a woman of 80 years or more with active or convalescent COVID-19. Here the CDR3 reads CAWSRTGSSGNTIYF. The DNA of the CDR3 is TGTGCCTGGAGTAGGACAGGGAGCTCTGGAAACACCATATATTTT.